The present entry profiles one TCR beta chain with its context. CD45RO-negative CD8 cells positively selected for CCR7 made up the naive population, which excluded terminally differentiated effector memory CD45RA+ cells. In germline, CDR1 is SGDLS, CDR2 YYNGEE. V was pared by 4 bases and J by 5 bases, with 26 bases between. The CDR3 extends over 18 amino acids. Produced via immunoSEQ multiplex PCR; TCRdb's table is partial and in-frame only. Of 1.5 million to 2.5 million clones in the sample, roughly 94% were seen once. These data originate in a study of shared clonotypes between healthy human individuals.

The sequence was obtained from a man between 18 and 35 years old in good health. Sequences were obtained from naive CD8+ T cells sorted from blood. The chain recombines TRBV9 with TRBJ2-3; D may be TRBD2 (7 bases). CDR3 sequence: CASSPRSHRAGREDTQYF. The CDR3 nucleotides are TGTGCCAGCAGCCCGAGGAGCCACAGGGCTGGGAGGGAAGATACGCAGTATTTT.